Below, 9 T cell receptor beta chains from the same sample are listed, as sequenced in a study of circulating and synovial CD4+ cells in juvenile arthritis. Generated by immunoSEQ multiplex PCR, the TCRdb table keeps only in-frame clones and is missing some. The sample contains some 15,000 clones, 90% to 95% of which appear only once. Sequencing input: CD4+ T cells from blood. The receptor source for this set is a human donor with juvenile idiopathic arthritis.

The chain carries TRBV5-4 and TRBJ2-1; D perhaps matches TRBD1 (6 bases). Trimming pared 3 bases from V and 9 bases from J, leaving 22 bases between. The CDR3 is 16 amino acids. Per germline, CDR1 SGHNT and CDR2 YYREEE (reference sequence). This CDR3 is CASSWGTGKVSAEQFF. CDR3 nucleotides: TGTGCCAGCAGCTGGGGTACAGGGAAGGTTTCTGCTGAGCAGTTCTTC.

The chain has TRBV10-3 and TRBJ2-5; D perhaps matches TRBD1 (7 bases). This CDR3 is built from 15 residues. The V gene's germline CDR1 is ENHRY and CDR2 SYGVKD. Trimming took off 4 bases at V and 2 bases at J, with 14 bases between the two ends. The CDR3 bases are TGTGCCATCAGTGGGCAGGGGGGTTTTCAAGAGACCCAGTACTTC. It yields the protein CAISGQGGFQETQYF.

The chain combines TRBV9 with TRBJ2-2; D not resolved. The CDR3 loop spans 13 amino acids. V lost 1 base, J lost 6 bases, and 7 bases lay in between. CDR1 SGDLS and CDR2 YYNGEE come from the germline V gene. As DNA, the CDR3 is TGTGCCAGCAGCGTATATACAGCCGGGGAGCTGTTTTTT. This codes for CASSVYTAGELFF. The variable domain in full, completed from reference TRBV9 and TRBJ2-2, reads DSGVTQTPKHLITATGQRVTLRCSPRSGDLSVYWYQQSLDQGLQFLIQYYNGEERAKGNILERFSAQQFPDLHSELNLSSLELGDSALYFCASSVYTAGELFFGEGSRLTVL.

J is TRBJ2-3 and V is TRBV30, with TRBD1 as a possible D gene (6 bases). CDR1 and CDR2 (germline): GTSNPN, SVGIG (reference sequence). The CDR3 contains 15 residues. The V end lost 1 base, the J end lost 3 bases, and 14 bases lay between the germline ends. The CDR3 DNA reads as TGTGCCTGGAGTGGGGGGACATGGCCGACAGATACGCAGTATTTT. It yields the protein CAWSGGTWPTDTQYF.

The chain links TRBV27 to TRBJ2-5, with D perhaps matching TRBD1 (6 bases). With 6 bases removed from V and 2 bases from J, the gap between germline ends came to 16 bases. CDR1 and CDR2 from the germline V gene are MNHEY and SMNVEV (reference sequence). This CDR3 is built from 15 residues. CDR3: CASRRRGQNQETQYF. DNA for the CDR3: TGTGCCAGCAGGCGGAGAGGACAGAATCAAGAGACCCAGTACTTC.

The gene calls are TRBV27 and TRBJ1-6; possibly TRBD1 for D (6 bases). V gave up 5 bases and J gave up 7 bases, with 15 bases separating them. Germline V gene lookup returns CDR1 MNHEY and CDR2 SMNVEV (reference sequence). CDR3 length: 15 residues. The chain's CDR3 is CASSGGGHWNSPLHF. CDR3 in DNA: TGTGCCAGCAGTGGCGGGGGCCACTGGAATTCACCCCTCCACTTT.

The chain links TRBV4-1 to TRBJ1-5, with 9 bases identical to TRBD1. Trimming cost V 1 base and J 1 base; bases outside gene matches: 8. The germline CDR1 and CDR2 sequences are MGHRA and YSYEKL. This CDR3 has 18 amino acids. The CDR3 sequence is CASSQGLTGGTSNQPQHF. In DNA form, the CDR3 reads TGCGCCAGCAGCCAAGGCCTCACAGGGGGCACGAGCAATCAGCCCCAGCATTTT.

J is TRBJ1-1 and V is TRBV5-4, with 11 bases matching TRBD1. CDR3 length equals 15 residues. The junction had 4 bases not matched to a gene; V was cut back by 2 bases and J by 4 bases. The germline V gene has CDR1 SGHNT and CDR2 YYREEE (reference sequence). The CDR3 bases are TGTGCCAGCAGCTTACCCGGGACAGGGGGCACTGAAGCTTTCTTT. The encoded protein is CASSLPGTGGTEAFF.

J is TRBJ2-7 and V is TRBV27, with a weak D call TRBD2 (6 bases). V gave up 4 bases and J gave up 2 bases, with 9 bases separating them. CDR1 is MNHEY and CDR2 is SMNVEV in the germline V gene (reference sequence). The CDR3 is 13 residues long. The chain's CDR3 is CASSSRDAYEQYF. For the CDR3, the DNA is TGTGCCAGCAGTTCGCGGGACGCCTACGAGCAGTACTTC.